A single sample is the source of the 20 T cell receptor beta chains below, sequenced in a study of T cell clusters in autoimmune cytopenias. TRB amplification used approximately 270 ng of peripheral blood genomic DNA. One tube held mixed TRB-A and TRB-B primer pools for touch-down PCR. After re-calling the multiplex PCR reads, TCRdb lists one entry per CDR3 protein, DNA absent. This sample carries just under 5,000 distinct CDR3 sequences, with 45% to 55% going to the ten biggest clones. This sample also appeared in a second study, on T cell repertoires in aging, cancer and after chemotherapy.

Sequencing was done on a sample of peripheral blood. These receptors came from a human donor with chronic lymphocytic leukemia. The donor label of this sample is uncertain.

In terms of frequency, this clonotype is medium-sized. The chain is built from TRBV19 and TRBJ2-2; TCRdb reports TRBD2, a call that lacks DNA to check it against. The germline V gene encodes CDR1 LNHDA and CDR2 SQIVND (reference sequence). The CDR3 runs 19 residues. The CDR3 spells CASSIVGRSGGPLTGELFF.

The chain combines TRBV20-1 with TRBJ2-1; TCRdb calls TRBD1, which cannot be checked without DNA. The CDR3 loop spans 15 amino acids. Germline values: CDR1 DFQATT, CDR2 SNEGSKA (reference sequence). This chain's CDR3 is CSASPRGTGYNERFF.

The rearrangement links TRBV21-1 to TRBJ2-5; TCRdb calls TRBD1, which cannot be checked without DNA. TRBV21-1 counts as a pseudogene. The CDR3 is 15 residues long. CDR3: CASSKLWGAGETQYF.

By frequency, this clonotype is medium-sized (0.01 to 0.1%). The V and J genes are TRBV29-1 and TRBJ2-1; TCRdb reports TRBD2, a call that lacks DNA to check it against. Looked up from germline, CDR1 is SQVTM and CDR2 is ANQGSEA. CDR3 length equals 15 residues. The CDR3 protein is CSVHGRTTTYNEQFF.

This rearrangement joins TRBV19 to TRBJ2-1; as DNA is missing, the TRBD1 call by TCRdb cannot be tested. Germline V CDR1 and CDR2: LNHDA, SQIVND (reference sequence). This CDR3 contains 14 residues. The CDR3 protein is CASLSRDSYNEQFF.

CDR3 in amino acids: CATSRGTGVRNTEAFF. V and J are TRBV15 and TRBJ1-1; the TCRdb call, TRBD1, lacks DNA for checking. There are 16 residues in the CDR3. The V gene's germline CDR1 is LNHNV and CDR2 YYDKDF (reference sequence).

The V gene is TRBV4-3, the J gene TRBJ2-5; TCRdb's assignment of TRBD1 cannot be checked, as there is no DNA. Germline V gene sequence: CDR1 LGHNA, CDR2 YSLEER. This CDR3 is built from 17 residues. CDR3 loop: CASSQAPGGTTPRTQYF.

This chain connects TRBV14 to TRBJ1-2; with no DNA, the TCRdb D assignment of TRBD1 cannot be verified. The CDR3 is 15 residues long. Germline assignment: CDR1 SGHDN and CDR2 FVKESK. CDR3 residues: CASSPRQGVAYGYTF.

The genes are TRBV6-5 and TRBJ1-1. The CDR3 is 11 amino acids. CDR1 is MNHEY and CDR2 is SVGAGI in the germline V gene. The CDR3 sequence: CASSRGGEAFF.

V usage is TRBV6-5 and J usage is TRBJ2-7; TCRdb indicates TRBD2, and absent DNA this call remains unverified. This CDR3 comprises 15 residues. Germline loops: CDR1 MNHEY, CDR2 SVGAGI. CDR3 amino acids: CASSYSAGSSYEQYF.

The chain joins TRBV14 to TRBJ1-2. The V gene's germline CDR1 is SGHDN and CDR2 FVKESK. The CDR3 extends over 15 amino acids. The CDR3 sequence: CASSQDLGLPHGYTF.

Considering frequency, this clonotype is medium-sized. The chain couples TRBV6-5 to TRBJ2-1; TCRdb's D call, TRBD1, is unchecked because there is no DNA. This CDR3 is 11 amino acids long. Per germline, CDR1 MNHEY and CDR2 SVGAGI. The CDR3 sequence: CASNRQDEQFF.

This chain joins TRBV7-2 and TRBJ1-2; TCRdb's D gene call, TRBD1, goes unchecked for lack of DNA. The CDR3 length is 14 residues. CDR1 and CDR2 (germline): SGHTA, FQGNSA. Here the CDR3 reads CASSLGPGRYGYTF.

V and J are TRBV7-2 and TRBJ1-5. Germline V gene sequence: CDR1 SGHTA, CDR2 FQGNSA. This CDR3 comprises 15 residues. This CDR3 is CASSLGPGIGQPQHF.

This chain uses TRBV7-2 with TRBJ1-2; TCRdb selects TRBD1, and the lack of DNA leaves this call unchecked. Germline CDR1 is SGHTA and CDR2 is FQGNSA. The CDR3 consists of 15 residues. CDR3 protein: CASSLPVGQRYGYTF. The variable domain in full, completed from reference TRBV7-2 and TRBJ1-2, reads GAGVSQSPSNKVTEKGKDVELRCDPISGHTALYWYRQSLGQGLEFLIYFQGNSAPDKSGLPSDRFSAERTGGSVSTLTIQRTQQEDSAVYLCASSLPVGQRYGYTFGSGTRLTVV.

This clonotype registers medium-sized by frequency. The chain combines TRBV29-1 with TRBJ1-1. The CDR3 is made up of 13 amino acids. Germline loops: CDR1 SQVTM, CDR2 ANQGSEA. The CDR3 here is CSVKYKADTEAFF. Variable domain in full (rest from reference TRBV29-1 and TRBJ1-1): SAVISQKPSRDICQRGTSLTIQCQVDSQVTMMFWYRQQPGQSLTLIATANQGSEATYESGFVIDKFPISRPNLTFSTLTVSNMSPEDSSIYLCSVKYKADTEAFFGQGTRLTVV.

By frequency, this clonotype registers medium-sized (0.01 to 0.1%). The chain carries TRBV6-2 or TRBV6-3 and TRBJ2-3; TCRdb reports TRBD1, a call that lacks DNA to check it against. Per the germline V gene, CDR1 is MNHEY and CDR2 is SVGEGT. This CDR3 region has 16 residues. The CDR3 spells CASSPPGSFVADTQYF.

This chain links TRBV19 with TRBJ2-3; TCRdb picks TRBD2, but there is no DNA to check that call. This CDR3 is 15 amino acids long. From germline, CDR1 is LNHDA and CDR2 SQIVND (reference sequence). CDR3 amino acids: CASSLVPLVTDTQYF.

V usage is TRBV14 and J usage is TRBJ2-4. The CDR3 consists of 13 residues. Germline lookup yields CDR1 SGHDN and CDR2 FVKESK. CDR3 residues: CASSPLAKNIQYF. Looking up the rest from reference TRBV14 and TRBJ2-4 gives the full variable domain: EAGVTQFPSHSVIEKGQTVTLRCDPISGHDNLYWYRRVMGKEIKFLLHFVKESKQDESGMPNNRFLAERTGGTYSTLKVQPAELEDSGVYFCASSPLAKNIQYFGAGTRLSVL.

V usage is TRBV5-6 and J usage is TRBJ2-3. The CDR3 extends over 15 amino acids. The V gene's germline CDR1 is SGHDT and CDR2 YYEEEE. The CDR3 loop is CASSLGVGFTDTQYF. Full variable domain (missing parts from reference TRBV5-6 and TRBJ2-3): DAGVTQSPTHLIKTRGQQVTLRCSPKSGHDTVSWYQQALGQGPQFIFQYYEEEERQRGNFPDRFSGHQFPNYSSELNVNALLLGDSALYLCASSLGVGFTDTQYFGPGTRLTVL.